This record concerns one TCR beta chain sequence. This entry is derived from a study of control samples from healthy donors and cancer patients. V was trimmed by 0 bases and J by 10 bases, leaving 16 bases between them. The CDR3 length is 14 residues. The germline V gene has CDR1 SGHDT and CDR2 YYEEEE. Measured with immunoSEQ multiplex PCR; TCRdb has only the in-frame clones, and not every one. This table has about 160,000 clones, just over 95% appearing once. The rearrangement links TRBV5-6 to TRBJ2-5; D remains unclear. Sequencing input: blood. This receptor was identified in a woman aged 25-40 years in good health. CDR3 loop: CASSLVGSTPGQYF. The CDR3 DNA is TGTGCCAGCAGCTTGGTTGGCTCCACCCCGGGCCAGTACTTC.